The sequence of this TCR beta chain was determined in a study of shared clonotypes between healthy human individuals. CD8 cells classed as naive were CD45RO-negative and positively selected for CCR7, excluding terminally differentiated effector memory CD45RA+ cells. The method was immunoSEQ multiplex PCR; TCRdb's version includes in-frame clones alone and lacks a portion of them. The sample consists of some 2,100,000 clones, just over 90% of them appearing once. This clone has just one count. With 0 bases removed from V and 4 bases from J, the gap between germline ends came to 6 bases. This CDR3 spans 13 amino acids. The germline CDR1 and CDR2 sequences are MNHEY and SMNVEV (reference sequence).

This chain joins TRBV27 and TRBJ1-2; no firm D call. Specimen: naive CD8+ T cells from PBMCs. The sequence derives from a man aged 18 to 30 in good health. Some clones in this sample may be carry-over from other donors' samples. This CDR3 is CASSLSATYGYTF. The DNA of the CDR3 is TGTGCCAGCAGTTTATCTGCGACCTATGGCTACACCTTC.